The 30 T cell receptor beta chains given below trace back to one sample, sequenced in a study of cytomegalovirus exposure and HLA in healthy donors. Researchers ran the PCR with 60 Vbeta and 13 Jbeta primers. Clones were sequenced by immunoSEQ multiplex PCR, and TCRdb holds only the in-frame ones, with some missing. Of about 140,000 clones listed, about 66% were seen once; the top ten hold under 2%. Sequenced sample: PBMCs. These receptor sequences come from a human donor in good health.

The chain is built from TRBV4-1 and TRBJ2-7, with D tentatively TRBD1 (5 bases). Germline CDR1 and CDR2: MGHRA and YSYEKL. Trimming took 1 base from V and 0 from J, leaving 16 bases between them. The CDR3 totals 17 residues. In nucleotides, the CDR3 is TGCGCCAGCAGCCAAGGGTTGGGCAGGGCCGTCTCCTACGAGCAGTACTTC. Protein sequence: CASSQGLGRAVSYEQYF.

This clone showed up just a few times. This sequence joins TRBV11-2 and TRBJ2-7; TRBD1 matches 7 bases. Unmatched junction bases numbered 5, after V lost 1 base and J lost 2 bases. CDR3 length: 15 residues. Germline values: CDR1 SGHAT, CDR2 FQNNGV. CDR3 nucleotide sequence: TGTGCCAGCAGCTTAGCCGGCCAGGGGGCCTACGAGCAGTACTTC. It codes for CASSLAGQGAYEQYF.

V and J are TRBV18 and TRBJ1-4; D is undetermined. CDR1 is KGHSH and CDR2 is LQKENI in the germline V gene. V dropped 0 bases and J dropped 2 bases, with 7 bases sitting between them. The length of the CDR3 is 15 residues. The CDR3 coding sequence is TGTGCCAGCTCACCACCGTCACAGACTAATGAAAAACTGTTTTTT. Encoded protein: CASSPPSQTNEKLFF.

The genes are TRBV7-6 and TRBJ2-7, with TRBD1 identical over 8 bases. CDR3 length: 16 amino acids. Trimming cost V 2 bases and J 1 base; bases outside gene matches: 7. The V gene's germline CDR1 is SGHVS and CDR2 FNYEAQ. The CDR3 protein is CASSLTTGEASYEQYF. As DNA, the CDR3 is TGTGCCAGCAGCTTAACGACAGGGGAGGCTTCCTACGAGCAGTACTTC.

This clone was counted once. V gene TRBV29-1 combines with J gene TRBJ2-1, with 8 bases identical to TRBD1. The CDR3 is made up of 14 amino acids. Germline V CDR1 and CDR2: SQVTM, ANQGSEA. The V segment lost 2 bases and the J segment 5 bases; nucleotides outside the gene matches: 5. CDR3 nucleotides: TGCAGCGTTGAAAGTACAGGGGGTAACAATGAGCAGTTCTTC. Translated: CSVESTGGNNEQFF.

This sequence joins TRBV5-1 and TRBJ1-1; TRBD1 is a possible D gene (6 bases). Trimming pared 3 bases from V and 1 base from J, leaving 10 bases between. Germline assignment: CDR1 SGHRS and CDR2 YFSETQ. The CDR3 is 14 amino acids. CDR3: CASSSRTENTEAFF. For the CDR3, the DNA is TGCGCCAGCAGCTCTAGGACAGAGAACACTGAAGCTTTCTTT.

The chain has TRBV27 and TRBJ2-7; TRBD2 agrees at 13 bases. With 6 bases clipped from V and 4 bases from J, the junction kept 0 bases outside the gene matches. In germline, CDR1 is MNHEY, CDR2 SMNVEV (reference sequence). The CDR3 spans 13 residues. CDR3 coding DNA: TGTGCCAGCAGACTAGCGGGAGGGTACGAGCAGTACTTC. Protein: CASRLAGGYEQYF.

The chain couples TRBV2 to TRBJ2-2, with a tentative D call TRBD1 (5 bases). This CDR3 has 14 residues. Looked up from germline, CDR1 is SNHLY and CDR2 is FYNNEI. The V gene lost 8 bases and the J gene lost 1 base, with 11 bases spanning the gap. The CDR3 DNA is TGTGCCAGCGGGGCTACCCTGAACACCGGGGAGCTGTTTTTT. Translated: CASGATLNTGELFF.

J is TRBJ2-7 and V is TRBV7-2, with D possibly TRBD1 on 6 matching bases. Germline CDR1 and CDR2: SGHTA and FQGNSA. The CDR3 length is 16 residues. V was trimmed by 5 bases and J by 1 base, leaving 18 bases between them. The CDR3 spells CASSLSPLQGSYEQYF. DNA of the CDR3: TGTGCCAGCAGCCTATCCCCCCTACAGGGATCCTACGAGCAGTACTTC.

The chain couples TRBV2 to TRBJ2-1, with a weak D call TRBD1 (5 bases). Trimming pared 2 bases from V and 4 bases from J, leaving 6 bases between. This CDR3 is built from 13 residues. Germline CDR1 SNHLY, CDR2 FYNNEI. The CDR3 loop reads CASSERQYNEQFF. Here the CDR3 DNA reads TGTGCCAGCAGTGAAAGACAGTACAATGAGCAGTTCTTC.

Here the CDR3 reads CASSVGAGLSNTGELFF. The CDR3 DNA reads TGTGCCAGCAGCGTAGGGGCGGGACTTTCGAACACCGGGGAGCTGTTTTTT. This chain uses TRBV9 with TRBJ2-2, with D possibly matching TRBD2 (6 bases). This CDR3 is built from 17 residues. V lost 0 bases and J lost 0, with 12 bases in between. Germline CDR1 reads SGDLS; CDR2 reads YYNGEE. Based on the CDR3 plus reference TRBV9 and TRBJ2-2, the full variable domain is DSGVTQTPKHLITATGQRVTLRCSPRSGDLSVYWYQQSLDQGLQFLIQYYNGEERAKGNILERFSAQQFPDLHSELNLSSLELGDSALYFCASSVGAGLSNTGELFFGEGSRLTVL.

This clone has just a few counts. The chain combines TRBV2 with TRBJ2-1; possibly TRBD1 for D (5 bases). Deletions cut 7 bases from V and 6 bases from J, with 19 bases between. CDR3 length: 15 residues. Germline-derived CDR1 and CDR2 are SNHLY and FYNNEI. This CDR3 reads CASTPGQGNSNEQFF. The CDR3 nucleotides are TGTGCCAGCACCCCCGGGCAGGGCAACAGCAATGAGCAGTTCTTC.

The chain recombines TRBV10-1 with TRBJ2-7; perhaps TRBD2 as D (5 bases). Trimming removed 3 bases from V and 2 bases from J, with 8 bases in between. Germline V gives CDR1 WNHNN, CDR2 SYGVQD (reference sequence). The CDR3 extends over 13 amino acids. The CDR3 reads CASSEYGTYEQYF. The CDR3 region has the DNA TGCGCCAGCAGTGAATACGGGACCTACGAGCAGTACTTC.

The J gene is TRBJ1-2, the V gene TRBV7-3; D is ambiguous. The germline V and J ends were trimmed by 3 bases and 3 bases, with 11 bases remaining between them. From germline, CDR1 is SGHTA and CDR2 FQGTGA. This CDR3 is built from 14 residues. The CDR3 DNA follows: TGTGCCAGCAGCTTTGGCGGGGAAGACTATGGCTACACCTTC. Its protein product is CASSFGGEDYGYTF.

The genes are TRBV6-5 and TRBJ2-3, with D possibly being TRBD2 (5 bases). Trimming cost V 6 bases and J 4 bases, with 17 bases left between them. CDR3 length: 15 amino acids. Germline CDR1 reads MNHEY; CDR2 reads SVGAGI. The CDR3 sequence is CASRAVGMVADTQYF. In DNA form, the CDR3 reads TGTGCCAGCAGAGCGGTAGGGATGGTCGCAGATACGCAGTATTTT.

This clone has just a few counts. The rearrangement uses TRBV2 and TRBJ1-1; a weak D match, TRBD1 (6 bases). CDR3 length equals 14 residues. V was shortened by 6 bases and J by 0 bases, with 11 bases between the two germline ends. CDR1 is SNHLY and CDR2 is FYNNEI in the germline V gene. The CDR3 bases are TGTGCCAGCAGGACACAGGGCATGAACACTGAAGCTTTCTTT. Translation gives CASRTQGMNTEAFF.

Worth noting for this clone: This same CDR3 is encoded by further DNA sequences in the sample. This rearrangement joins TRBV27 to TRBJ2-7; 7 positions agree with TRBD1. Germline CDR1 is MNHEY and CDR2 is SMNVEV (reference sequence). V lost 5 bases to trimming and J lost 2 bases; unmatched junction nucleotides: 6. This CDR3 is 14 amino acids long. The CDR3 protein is CASSPTTGTYEQYF. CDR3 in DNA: TGTGCCAGCAGTCCGACGACAGGGACCTACGAGCAGTACTTC.

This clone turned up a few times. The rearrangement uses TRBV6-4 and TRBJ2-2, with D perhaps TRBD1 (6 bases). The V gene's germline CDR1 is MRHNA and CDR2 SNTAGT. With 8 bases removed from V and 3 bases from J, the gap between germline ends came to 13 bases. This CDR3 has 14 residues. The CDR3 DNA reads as TGTGCCAGCGCGCAGGGGTCGGACACCGGGGAGCTGTTTTTT. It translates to CASAQGSDTGELFF.

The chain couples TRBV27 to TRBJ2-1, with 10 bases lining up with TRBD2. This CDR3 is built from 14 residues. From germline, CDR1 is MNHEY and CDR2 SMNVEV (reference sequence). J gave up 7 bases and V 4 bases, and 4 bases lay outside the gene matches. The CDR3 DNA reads TGTGCCAGCAGTTACAGCGGGAGGGGGAATGAGCAGTTCTTC. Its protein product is CASSYSGRGNEQFF.

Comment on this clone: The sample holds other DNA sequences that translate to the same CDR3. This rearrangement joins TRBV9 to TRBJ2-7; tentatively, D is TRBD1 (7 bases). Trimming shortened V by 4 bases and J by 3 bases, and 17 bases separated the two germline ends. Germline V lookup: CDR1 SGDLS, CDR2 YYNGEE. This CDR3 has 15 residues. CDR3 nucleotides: TGTGCCAGCAGCCTGCGGGACAGTCAATACTACGAGCAGTACTTC. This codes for CASSLRDSQYYEQYF.

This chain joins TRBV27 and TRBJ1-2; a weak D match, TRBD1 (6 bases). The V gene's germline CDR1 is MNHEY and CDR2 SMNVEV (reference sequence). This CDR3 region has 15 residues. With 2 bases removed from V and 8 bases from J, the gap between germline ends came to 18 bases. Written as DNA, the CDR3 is TGTGCCAGCAGTTTACTTCCTCAGGGGAACGGGGGCTACACCTTC. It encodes CASSLLPQGNGGYTF.

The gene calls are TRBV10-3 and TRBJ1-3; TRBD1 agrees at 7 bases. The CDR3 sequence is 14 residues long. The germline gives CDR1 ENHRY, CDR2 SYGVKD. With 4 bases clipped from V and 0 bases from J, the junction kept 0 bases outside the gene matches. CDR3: CAISGQGSGNTIYF. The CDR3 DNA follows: TGTGCCATCAGTGGACAGGGCTCTGGAAACACCATATATTTT.

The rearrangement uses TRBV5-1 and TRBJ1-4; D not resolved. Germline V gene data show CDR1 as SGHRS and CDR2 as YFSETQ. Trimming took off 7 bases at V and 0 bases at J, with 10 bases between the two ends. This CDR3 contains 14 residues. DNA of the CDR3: TGCGCCAGCCGCCCGGAGGCAACTAATGAAAAACTGTTTTTT. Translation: CASRPEATNEKLFF.

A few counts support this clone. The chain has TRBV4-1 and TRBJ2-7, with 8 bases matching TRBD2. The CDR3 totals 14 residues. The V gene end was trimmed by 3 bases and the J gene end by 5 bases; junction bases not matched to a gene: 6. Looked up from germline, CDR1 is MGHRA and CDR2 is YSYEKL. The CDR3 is CASSHGAGANEQYF. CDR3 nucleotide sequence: TGCGCCAGCAGCCACGGAGCGGGAGCCAACGAGCAGTACTTC.

The CDR3 loop is CASSGGTAYGYTF. In nucleotides, the CDR3 is TGTGCCAGCAGTGGCGGGACAGCCTATGGCTACACCTTC. V usage is TRBV25-1 and J usage is TRBJ1-2; 7 positions match TRBD1. Germline CDR1 and CDR2: MGHDK and SYGVNS. V lost 4 bases, J lost 4 bases, and 3 bases stayed unmatched. The CDR3 covers 13 residues.

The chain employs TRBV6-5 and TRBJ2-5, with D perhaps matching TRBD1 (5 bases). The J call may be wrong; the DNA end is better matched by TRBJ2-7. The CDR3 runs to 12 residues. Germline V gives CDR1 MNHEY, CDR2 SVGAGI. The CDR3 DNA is TGTGCCAGCGGCGAAGGGGCCTACGAGCAGTACTTC. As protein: CASGEGAYEQYF.

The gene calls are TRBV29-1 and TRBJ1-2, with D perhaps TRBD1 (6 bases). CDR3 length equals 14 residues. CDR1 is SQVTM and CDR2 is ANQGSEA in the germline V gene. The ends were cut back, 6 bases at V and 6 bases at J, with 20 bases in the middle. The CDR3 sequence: CSVLSGGGSHGYTF. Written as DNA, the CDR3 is TGCAGCGTCCTTTCGGGGGGCGGTAGCCATGGCTACACCTTC.

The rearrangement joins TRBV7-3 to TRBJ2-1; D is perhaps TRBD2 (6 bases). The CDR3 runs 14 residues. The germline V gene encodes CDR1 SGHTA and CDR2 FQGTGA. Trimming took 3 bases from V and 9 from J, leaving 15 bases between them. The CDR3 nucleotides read TGTGCCAGCAGCTTCGGACTAACCTCTCCTGAGCAGTTCTTC. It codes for CASSFGLTSPEQFF.

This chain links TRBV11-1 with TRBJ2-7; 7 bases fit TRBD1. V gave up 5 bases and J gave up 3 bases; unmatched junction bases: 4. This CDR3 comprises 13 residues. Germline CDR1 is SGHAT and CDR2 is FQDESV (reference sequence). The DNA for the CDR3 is TGTGCCAGCAGCACCGGGACAGTCTACGAGCAGTACTTC. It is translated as CASSTGTVYEQYF.

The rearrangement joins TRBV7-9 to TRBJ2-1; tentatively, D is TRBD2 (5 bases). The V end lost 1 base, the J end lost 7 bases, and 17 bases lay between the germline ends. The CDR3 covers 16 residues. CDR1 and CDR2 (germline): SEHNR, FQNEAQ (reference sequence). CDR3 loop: CASSLERWERVNEQFF. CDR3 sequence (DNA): TGTGCCAGCAGCTTAGAGAGGTGGGAGAGGGTAAATGAGCAGTTCTTC.